Each of the 14 T cell receptor beta chains below was sequenced from the same sample in a study of cytomegalovirus exposure and HLA in healthy donors. With 60 Vbeta and 13 Jbeta primers, the PCR was carried out. TCRdb keeps only in-frame clones here, not all; method: immunoSEQ multiplex PCR. This listing includes over 30,000 clones. Sequencing used PBMCs. The receptors were gathered from a woman between 40 and 55 years old in good health and CMV-seropositive.

V is TRBV11-2 and J is TRBJ2-7; 12 bases are shared with TRBD2. The J segment lost 3 bases and the V segment lost 0 bases, leaving 6 bases of the junction unmatched. CDR1 and CDR2 (germline): SGHAT, FQNNGV. The CDR3 spans 17 residues. The CDR3 loop reads CASSLDLTGLAGYEQYF. CDR3 sequence (DNA): TGTGCCAGCAGCTTAGATTTGACGGGACTAGCGGGCTACGAGCAGTACTTC.

J is TRBJ2-1 and V is TRBV29-1, with D uncertain. Looked up from germline, CDR1 is SQVTM and CDR2 is ANQGSEA. The CDR3 loop spans 13 amino acids. The V and J ends lost 4 bases and 3 bases respectively, with 10 bases between them. The CDR3 DNA reads TGCAGCGTTGTAATAATAGACTACAATGAGCAGTTCTTC. Translated: CSVVIIDYNEQFF.

V usage is TRBV5-1 and J usage is TRBJ2-7; 9 bases are shared with TRBD1. CDR3 length equals 14 residues. The germline V gene has CDR1 SGHRS and CDR2 YFSETQ. Germline trimming cut 2 bases from V and 7 bases from J; bases unmatched to any gene: 7. CDR3 sequence reads: CASSLTDRGREQYF. CDR3 in DNA: TGCGCCAGCAGCTTAACGGACAGGGGTCGGGAGCAGTACTTC.

The chain employs TRBV15 and TRBJ2-5; 7 nucleotides match TRBD2. Germline V gene lookup returns CDR1 LNHNV and CDR2 YYDKDF (reference sequence). The CDR3 is made up of 16 amino acids. The V segment lost 5 bases and the J segment 3 bases; nucleotides outside the gene matches: 12. CDR3 amino acids: CATSLGRGEGKETQYF. The CDR3 nucleotides are TGTGCCACCAGCTTGGGTCGGGGGGAGGGAAAAGAGACCCAGTACTTC.

The chain uses TRBV7-9 and TRBJ1-5; D is unresolved. The CDR3 loop spans 14 amino acids. The V end was cut by 4 bases, the J end by 2 bases, with 9 bases between. CDR1 is SEHNR, CDR2 FQNEAQ, per germline (reference sequence). This CDR3 reads CASSSEGGNQPQHF. The CDR3 region has the DNA TGTGCCAGCAGCTCGGAGGGTGGCAATCAGCCCCAGCATTTT.

The V call is TRBV4-1, the J call TRBJ2-3, with 9 bases fitting TRBD1. This CDR3 has 14 residues. V was clipped by 6 bases and J by 2 bases; unmatched bases: 3. From germline, CDR1 is MGHRA and CDR2 YSYEKL. The CDR3 reads CASRNRGPTDTQYF. The CDR3 nucleotides are TGCGCCAGCAGGAACAGGGGGCCCACAGATACGCAGTATTTT.

The rearrangement uses TRBV5-1 and TRBJ2-7; no clear D gene. Germline lookup yields CDR1 SGHRS and CDR2 YFSETQ. CDR3 length: 13 amino acids. V lost 4 bases to trimming and J lost 3 bases, with 11 bases between them. The CDR3 reads CASSQVAGYEQYF. Written as DNA, the CDR3 is TGCGCCAGCAGCCAGGTGGCTGGCTACGAGCAGTACTTC.

The chain has TRBV5-1 and TRBJ2-2; TRBD1 matches at 7 bases. Germline V gene sequence: CDR1 SGHRS, CDR2 YFSETQ. V shed 0 bases and J 6 bases; nucleotides not matched to a gene: 5. The CDR3 has 15 residues. The chain's CDR3 is CASSLERGRPGELFF. CDR3 bases: TGCGCCAGCAGCTTGGAGAGGGGGCGACCCGGGGAGCTGTTTTTT.

This rearrangement joins TRBV30 to TRBJ1-2; the match to TRBD1 covers 7 bases. The ends lost 8 bases at V and 1 base at J; junction bases unmatched: 10. The CDR3 length is 14 residues. Germline V gene sequence: CDR1 GTSNPN, CDR2 SVGIG (reference sequence). In DNA form, the CDR3 reads TGTGCCAGTTCCGGGACAGACGATAACTATGGCTACACCTTC. Protein: CASSGTDDNYGYTF.

CDR3 region: CASSVGQGAWETQYF. The CDR3 nucleotides read TGTGCCAGCAGCGTGGGACAGGGGGCTTGGGAGACCCAGTACTTC. This sequence joins TRBV9 and TRBJ2-5, with TRBD1 identical over 12 bases. This CDR3 has 15 amino acids. Germline V CDR1 and CDR2: SGDLS, YYNGEE. Losses at the gene ends were 2 bases for V and 5 bases for J; bases not matched to a gene: 4.

This chain links TRBV5-1 with TRBJ2-2; tentative D call: TRBD2 (5 bases). V shed 4 bases and J shed 1 base, with 17 bases lying between them. CDR3 length: 17 residues. Germline V gene data show CDR1 as SGHRS and CDR2 as YFSETQ. The DNA of the CDR3 is TGCGCCAGCAGCGTCCATACGCGGGCCATGAACACCGGGGAGCTGTTTTTT. The encoded protein is CASSVHTRAMNTGELFF.

For the CDR3, the DNA is TGTGCCAGCAGCATCACTAGCGGTCCCGGAGATACGCAGTATTTT. It translates to CASSITSGPGDTQYF. The chain couples TRBV7-3 to TRBJ2-3, with 8 positions matching TRBD2. This CDR3 is built from 15 residues. Germline V lookup: CDR1 SGHTA, CDR2 FQGTGA. With 5 bases clipped from V and 5 bases from J, the junction kept 9 bases outside the gene matches.

The J gene is TRBJ1-2, the V gene TRBV7-2; possibly TRBD1 for D (6 bases). Germline CDR1 reads SGHTA; CDR2 reads FQGNSA. The CDR3 runs 13 residues. Trimming removed 5 bases from V and 4 bases from J, with 11 bases in between. CDR3 in amino acids: CASSPGRGYGYTF. The CDR3, as DNA: TGTGCCAGCAGCCCCGGCAGGGGCTATGGCTACACCTTC.

The chain recombines TRBV25-1 with TRBJ2-1; 10 bases match TRBD1. V lost 7 bases and J lost 15; bases outside the gene matches: 6. This CDR3 comprises 11 residues. Germline V gene data show CDR1 as MGHDK and CDR2 as SYGVNS. CDR3 protein: CASISGDRGFF. The CDR3 nucleotides are TGTGCCAGCATATCAGGGGACAGGGGGTTCTTC.